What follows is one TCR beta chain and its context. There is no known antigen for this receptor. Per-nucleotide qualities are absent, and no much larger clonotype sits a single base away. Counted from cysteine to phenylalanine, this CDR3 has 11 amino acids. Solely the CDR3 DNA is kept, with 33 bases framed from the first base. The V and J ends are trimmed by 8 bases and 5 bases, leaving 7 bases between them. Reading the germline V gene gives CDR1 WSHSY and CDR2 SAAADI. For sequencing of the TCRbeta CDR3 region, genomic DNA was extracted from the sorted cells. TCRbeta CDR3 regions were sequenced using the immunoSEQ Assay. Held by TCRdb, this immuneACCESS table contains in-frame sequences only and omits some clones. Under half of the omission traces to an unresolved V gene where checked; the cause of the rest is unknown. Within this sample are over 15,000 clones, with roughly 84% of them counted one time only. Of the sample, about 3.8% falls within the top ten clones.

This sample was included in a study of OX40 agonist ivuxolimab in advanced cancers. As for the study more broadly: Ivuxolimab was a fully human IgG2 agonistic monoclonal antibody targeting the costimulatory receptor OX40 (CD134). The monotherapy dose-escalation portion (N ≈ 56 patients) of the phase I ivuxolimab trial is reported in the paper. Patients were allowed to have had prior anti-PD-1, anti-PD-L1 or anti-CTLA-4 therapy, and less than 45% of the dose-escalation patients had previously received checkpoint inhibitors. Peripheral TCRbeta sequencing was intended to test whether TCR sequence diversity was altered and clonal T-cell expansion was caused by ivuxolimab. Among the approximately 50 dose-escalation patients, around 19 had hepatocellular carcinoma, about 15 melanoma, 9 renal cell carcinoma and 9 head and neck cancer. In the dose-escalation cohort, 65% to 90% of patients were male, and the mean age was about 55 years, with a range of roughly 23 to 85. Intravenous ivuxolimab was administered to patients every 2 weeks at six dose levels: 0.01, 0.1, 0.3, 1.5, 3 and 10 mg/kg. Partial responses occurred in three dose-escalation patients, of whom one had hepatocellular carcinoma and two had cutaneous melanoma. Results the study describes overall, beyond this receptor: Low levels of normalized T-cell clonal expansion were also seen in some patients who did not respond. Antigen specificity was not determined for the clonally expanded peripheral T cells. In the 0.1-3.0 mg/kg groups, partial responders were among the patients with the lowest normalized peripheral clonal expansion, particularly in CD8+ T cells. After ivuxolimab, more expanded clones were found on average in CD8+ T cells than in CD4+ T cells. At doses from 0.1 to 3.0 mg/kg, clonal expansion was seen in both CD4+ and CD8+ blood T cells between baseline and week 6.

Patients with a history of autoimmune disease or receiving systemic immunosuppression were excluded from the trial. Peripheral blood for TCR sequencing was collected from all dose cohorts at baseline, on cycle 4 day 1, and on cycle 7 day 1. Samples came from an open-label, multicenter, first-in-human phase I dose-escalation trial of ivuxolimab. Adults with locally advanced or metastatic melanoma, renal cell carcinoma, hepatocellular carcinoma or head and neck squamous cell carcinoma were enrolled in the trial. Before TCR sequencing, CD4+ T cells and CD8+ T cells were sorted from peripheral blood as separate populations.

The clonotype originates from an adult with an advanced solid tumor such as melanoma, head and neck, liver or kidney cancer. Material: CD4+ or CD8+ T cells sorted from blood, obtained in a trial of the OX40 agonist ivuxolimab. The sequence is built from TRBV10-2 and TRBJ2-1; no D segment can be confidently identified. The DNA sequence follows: TGCGCCAGCTCCCCTAACAATGAGCAGTTCTTC. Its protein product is CASSPNNEQFF.